These T cell receptor beta chains were read from a single sample in a study of blood T cell repertoires in COVID-19. Assay used: immunoSEQ multiplex PCR; TCRdb lists only in-frame clones, some missing. The sample shows fewer than 350,000 clones, about 85% of them seen only once. What was sequenced was peripheral blood. These receptors originate from a woman aged 45-65 years with active or convalescent COVID-19. CDR3s include the opening cysteine and the closing phenylalanine or tryptophan. A D gene is named only where the DNA matches it firmly. Clone size is not always given. Where it is, it says once, few, many or a class for expanded clones.

CDR3nt,CDR3aa,abundance,len,d_gene,v_gene,j_gene
TGTGCTAGTGGTTTAGCTGTAGGGAGGGGAAACACTGAAGCTTTCTTT,CASGLAVGRGNTEAFF,NA,16,NA,TRBV12-5,TRBJ1-1
TGTGCCAGCTCACCGGCCCATTACAATGAGCAGTTCTTC,CASSPAHYNEQFF,NA,13,NA,TRBV18,TRBJ2-1
TGTGCCAGCAGGAAACCGTCGGTGTACGAGCAGTACTTC,CASRKPSVYEQYF,NA,13,NA,TRBV28,TRBJ2-7
TGTGCCAGCAGCAGAGATAGGAGGGGGAACACTGAAGCTTTCTTT,CASSRDRRGNTEAFF,NA,15,NA,TRBV21-1,TRBJ1-1
TGCAGTGCTAGTACAGCAAATACTGACTCTGGGGCCAACGTCCTGACTTTC,CSASTANTDSGANVLTF,NA,17,NA,TRBV20-1,TRBJ2-6
TGTGCCAGCAGTCAAGTCCGCAGGGTTGCCACTGAAGCTTTCTTT,CASSQVRRVATEAFF,NA,15,NA,TRBV28,TRBJ1-1
TGTGCCAGCAGTTCGAGCGGGGGGACCGGGGAGCTGTTTTTT,CASSSSGGTGELFF,NA,14,TRBD2,TRBV28,TRBJ2-2
TGTGCCAGCAGTTTTCCTCGGACTAGCCCCATACTGTTCTTC,CASSFPRTSPILFF,few,14,TRBD2,TRBV28,TRBJ2-1
TGCGCCAGCAGCCCCTTCGGACAGCTCTCTGGAAACACCATATATTTT,CASSPFGQLSGNTIYF,once,16,NA,TRBV5-1,TRBJ1-3
TGTGCCAGCAGTGGGGCGGTTCGTAACACTGAAGCTTTCTTT,CASSGAVRNTEAFF,NA,14,NA,TRBV27,TRBJ1-1
TGTGCCACCAGCAGAGAAGCCCCGGAGACCCAGTACTTC,CATSREAPETQYF,NA,13,NA,TRBV15,TRBJ2-5
TGTGCCAGCAGTGAGCGGAACACCGGGGAGCTGTTTTTT,CASSERNTGELFF,NA,13,NA,TRBV25-1,TRBJ2-2
TGTGCCAGTAGTATAGATCCCAGGGGGACAGCCGTAGAACTGTTTTTT,CASSIDPRGTAVELFF,NA,16,TRBD1,TRBV19,TRBJ1-4
TGTGCCATCAGTGAGTACGCGGGGGCTTCCTATGGCTACACCTTC,CAISEYAGASYGYTF,NA,15,NA,TRBV10-3,TRBJ1-2
TGTGCCAGCAGCTTAGGAAGCGGGAACTACAATGAGCAGTTCTTC,CASSLGSGNYNEQFF,NA,15,TRBD2,TRBV7-2,TRBJ2-1
TGCGCCAGCAGCCCTCCCGACAGAAGAGCTTTCTTT,CASSPPDRRAFF,NA,12,NA,TRBV4-1,TRBJ1-1
TGTGCCAGCAGACCAAAGGGGGAGCCGTCGAACACCGGGGAGCTGTTTTTT,CASRPKGEPSNTGELFF,NA,17,NA,TRBV7-9,TRBJ2-2
TGCGCCAGCAGCTTGTTCCCCGGGACTGGGGCCAACGTCCTGACTTTC,CASSLFPGTGANVLTF,NA,16,NA,TRBV5-1,TRBJ2-6
TGTGCCAGCAGCCAAGTCCTTTGGCACGTGGAGACCCAGTACTTC,CASSQVLWHVETQYF,NA,15,NA,TRBV14,TRBJ2-5
TGTGCCAGCAGTTGGTGGTTGCGGACTAGCGGATACAATGAGCAGTTCTTC,CASSWWLRTSGYNEQFF,NA,17,TRBD2,TRBV28,TRBJ2-1
TGTGCCAGCAGCTTGGGGGGCTTCATGAACACTGAAGCTTTCTTT,CASSLGGFMNTEAFF,NA,15,NA,TRBV5-4,TRBJ1-1
TGTGCCAGCAGTGGAGCAGGGGGCGAGGTAGCTGAAGCTTTCTTT,CASSGAGGEVAEAFF,NA,15,TRBD1,TRBV9,TRBJ1-1
TGTGCCAGCAGCTTTGATCCGGGACAGCTTCTTAATTCACCCCTCCACTTT,CASSFDPGQLLNSPLHF,NA,17,TRBD1,TRBV5-4,TRBJ1-6
TGTGCCAGTAGCCCGCTGACAGGGGCGAGCAATCAGCCCCAGCATTTT,CASSPLTGASNQPQHF,once,16,TRBD1,TRBV19,TRBJ1-5
TGTGCCACCAGTGATCCCGGGACTAGCGGGATGTTGGCAGATACGCAGTATTTT,CATSDPGTSGMLADTQYF,NA,18,TRBD2,TRBV24-1,TRBJ2-3
TGTGCCAGCAGCCCCGGGACTAGCGGACTTAATGAGCAGTTCTTC,CASSPGTSGLNEQFF,once,15,TRBD2,TRBV5-4,TRBJ2-1
TGTGCCAGCAGGGGACAGGGGGAAGCTTTCTTT,CASRGQGEAFF,once,11,TRBD1,TRBV28,TRBJ1-1
TGTGCCAGCAGTTCGGTACAGGTTAATTCACCCCTCCACTTT,CASSSVQVNSPLHF,NA,14,NA,TRBV6-6,TRBJ1-6
TGTGCCAGTGCGACTAGCGGGAGTGCCTATGAGCAGTTCTTC,CASATSGSAYEQFF,NA,14,TRBD2,TRBV6-4,TRBJ2-1
TGTGCCAGCAGTTTATCCAGGGAGACCCAGTACTTC,CASSLSRETQYF,NA,12,NA,TRBV12-3/TRBV12-4,TRBJ2-5
TGTGCCAGCAGGAAGGGTCAGGGGTCGGGCTACGAGCAGTACTTC,CASRKGQGSGYEQYF,few,15,NA,TRBV6-5,TRBJ2-7
TGTGCCAGCAGCTCCTCCGGGACAGGGTTAGAGACCCAGTACTTC,CASSSSGTGLETQYF,NA,15,TRBD1,TRBV11-2,TRBJ2-5
TGCGCCAGCAGCCCTGGAGGGGTTCCTGAAGCTTTCTTT,CASSPGGVPEAFF,NA,13,NA,TRBV5-1,TRBJ1-1
TGTGCCAGCAGTATCCTCCTACAGGGTGAGAATCAGCCCCAGCATTTT,CASSILLQGENQPQHF,few,16,NA,TRBV28,TRBJ1-5
TGTGCCTGGAGCCCGGGACAGGGCTTCTATGGCTACACCTTC,CAWSPGQGFYGYTF,NA,14,TRBD1,TRBV30,TRBJ1-2
TGTGCCAGCAGGGACTCCCTAGCCAAAAACATTCAGTACTTC,CASRDSLAKNIQYF,NA,14,NA,TRBV6-5,TRBJ2-4
TGTGCCAGTAGTATAGTGGGGACAGGGGGCCGCTTGGGCTACACCTTC,CASSIVGTGGRLGYTF,NA,16,TRBD1,TRBV19,TRBJ1-2
TGTGCCAGCAGCTTACGGCTAGCGGGAGGGAACATTCAGTACTTC,CASSLRLAGGNIQYF,few,15,TRBD2,TRBV11-2,TRBJ2-4
TGTGCCAGCTCACCCGCCGGGACAGGCGATGGCTACACCTTC,CASSPAGTGDGYTF,NA,14,TRBD1,TRBV18,TRBJ1-2
TGTGCCAGCAGCTTAGTGGCGTCGGGAGGACTCACAGATACGCAGTATTTT,CASSLVASGGLTDTQYF,NA,17,TRBD2,TRBV7-9,TRBJ2-3
TGTGCCAGCAGCGGGGACACAAGGAGGGAGACCCAGTACTTC,CASSGDTRRETQYF,NA,14,NA,TRBV7-9,TRBJ2-5
TGTGCCAGCAGCCCTAGGGGGGCCTTGACTCCCGGGAGGGACATTCAGTACTTC,CASSPRGALTPGRDIQYF,NA,18,TRBD2,TRBV9,TRBJ2-4
TGTGCCAGAAAAGGGGTCCTGAACACTGAAGCTTTCTTT,CARKGVLNTEAFF,NA,13,NA,TRBV19,TRBJ1-1
TGTGCCAGTAGTATCGCTAGCGGGAATGCAGATACGCAGTATTTT,CASSIASGNADTQYF,NA,15,TRBD2,TRBV19,TRBJ2-3
TGTGCCAGCAGCGTATTGTCCTATTCACCCCTCCACTTT,CASSVLSYSPLHF,NA,13,NA,TRBV7-9,TRBJ1-6
TGCGCCAGCAGTGAGTCGATGGGGAGGGGACTTAAGGGATTCTCCTACGAGCAGTACTTC,CASSESMGRGLKGFSYEQYF,NA,20,TRBD2,TRBV10-2,TRBJ2-7
TGTGCCAGCAGCGGGACAGGGGTTGAAAAACTGTTTTTT,CASSGTGVEKLFF,NA,13,TRBD1,TRBV9,TRBJ1-4
TGTGCCAGCTCCGAGGAGGTTGGCACTGAAGCTTTCTTT,CASSEEVGTEAFF,NA,13,NA,TRBV12-3/TRBV12-4,TRBJ1-1
TGTGCCAGCAGCTTAGGAAGGGGTTTGAGACTAGCGGGAGGACCGGTGCAGTACTTC,CASSLGRGLRLAGGPVQYF,NA,19,TRBD2,TRBV11-2,TRBJ2-7
TGTGCCAGCAGCGTAGCTACTAGGGGACAGGGGGCGCGTGGCTACACCTTC,CASSVATRGQGARGYTF,NA,17,TRBD1,TRBV9,TRBJ1-2